The T cell receptor (beta chain) described here comes from a study of high-grade serous ovarian cancer treatment subgroups. Germline assignment: CDR1 SGHVS and CDR2 FQNEAQ. The CDR3 length is 16 residues. Trimming at V came to 5 bases and at J to 4 bases, leaving 9 bases not matched to a gene. Points from the study as a whole: Clonal relatedness tracked neoantigen level, and by trend copy number and mutation load. CDR1 and CDR2 were left unanalyzed; analyses focused on CDR3. These tumor repertoires lack spatial information from bulk sequencing.

The repertoire was sequenced with immunoSEQ multiplex PCR; TCRdb's copy has only in-frame clones and lacks some. The sample holds nearly 7,000 clones, nearly 80% seen once. The tumor samples were collected prior to definitive surgery or chemotherapy. Points on this clone: Its antigen is currently unknown.

The sequence was obtained from a human donor with high-grade serous ovarian cancer. The chain uses TRBV7-8 and TRBJ2-1; 9 nucleotides line up with TRBD1. The specimen sequenced was tumor tissue. The DNA of the CDR3 is TGTGCCAGCAGCATTCCGGGACAGGGAGCATACAATGAGCAGTTCTTC. This translates into CASSIPGQGAYNEQFF.